A single TCR beta chain is shown here with its context. The target of this receptor is not known. Qualities for individual bases were not recorded, and no much larger clone is one base off. The sample comes from a study of shared clonotypes between healthy human individuals (dated by TCRdb to about 2020). Some background on the complete study: A couple of women and a few men aged 18 to 49 years were included in the cohort. Blood TCR repertoires of roughly 5 healthy adults were deeply sequenced to estimate repertoire size and the extent of clonotype sharing between individuals. To increase sequencing depth and limit assay-specific biases, TCR repertoire library preparation and sequencing were carried out by different laboratories using diverse techniques. Leukapheresis yielded between about 0.94 and 9.5 billion PBMCs per donor. For each donor, CD4 naive and CD4 memory were each given three plates, CD8 naive was given two plates, and CD8 memory was given one plate.

V is pared back by 8 bases and J by 0 bases, with 11 bases lying between the germline termini. The CDR3 measures 14 amino acids from cysteine to phenylalanine. The retained sequence is limited to the CDR3, 42 bases, with the frame set at the first base. Based on the germline V gene, the CDR1 and CDR2 sequences are SGHAT and FQNNGV. The donors were healthy, HIV-negative adults with no recently reported acute infections or vaccinations. All donors were Caucasian adults living in Nashville, Tennessee, USA. CD4+ T cells were enriched by magnetic negative selection, after which naive cells were positively selected on CD45RA and the negative fraction was taken as the memory subset. Blood was obtained by leukapheresis, after which PBMCs were separated by Ficoll-Histopaque density gradient centrifugation and cryopreserved in liquid nitrogen vapor phase. Analytical flow cytometry was used to check the purity and quantity of every magnetically sorted T cell population. From each sorted fraction, genomic DNA was isolated and quantified by UV absorbance on a Nanodrop 2000c.

Using the deep immunoSEQ assay, multiplex PCR amplified TCR CDR3 regions from genomic DNA. Genomic DNA extracted from each cell subset was distributed evenly over all wells of several immunoSEQ 96-well plates, and each plate served as one replicate. For sorted subsets, each replicate PCR was loaded with 200 ng genomic DNA, equivalent to 30,000 or so T cell genomes. The purified libraries were quantified using a Qubit 3.0 fluorometer, sized with a Bioanalyzer 2100, and then quantified again using the KAPA Library Quantification kit. Every immunoSEQ 96-well plate was sequenced on a separate single-read 150-cycle Illumina NextSeq 550 flow cell. On the authors' methods: Because the immunoSEQ output held only junctional sequences and lacked quality scores, the filtering could not match the filtering applied to full-length reads. Sequences were annotated with PyIR, a Python wrapper for IgBLAST v1.9, and V/J genes and CDR3 were assigned using IMGT germline references. Reads were removed for weak V/J assignments (E-value above 1e-6), missing CDR3, stop codons, out-of-frame junctions, or ambiguous translated residues. V3J clonotypes were defined as sequences sharing an identical inferred V gene, J gene, and CDR3 amino acid sequence. The percentage overlap between two repertoires was calculated by dividing the number of shared unique clonotypes by the size of the smaller repertoire. Three approaches were used to assess repertoire richness: RTK rarefaction, the Chao1 estimator, and Recon v2.1 estimates of unobserved clonotypes. Generation probabilities were computed with OLGA for all TCRbeta clonotypes obtained by the gDNA method from four donors. Entries here come from immuneACCESS through TCRdb and include only in-frame sequences with V and J called. Some clones fail to appear in such tables; in the studies checked, an unresolved V gene covers under half of the shortfall, and the cause of the remainder is unknown. V and J calls and clone size are given by that table; D and trimming were obtained from the DNA. Counted in this sample were about 1.1 million clones; 70% to 85% of them appeared once. Of the sample, 0.89% falls within the top ten clones.

Here is what the overall study found, with its caveats: The small number of donors limited the genetic and exposure-history diversity represented. Pairwise subsampling indicated that sequencing depth was expected to affect the degree of clonotype sharing among donors. When a handful of donors were compared, the shared fraction of clonotypes was about 5.4% for naive CD4, more than 3% for naive CD8, about 2.4% for memory CD4, and roughly 0.43% for memory CD8. Even with the large sequencing depth, rarefaction of the sorted-subset datasets indicated that sequencing was incomplete. Only blood was sampled, and tissue TCR repertoires likely differ from those in blood. Compared with non-shared clonotypes, clonotypes shared by all four sorted-subset donors had higher generation probabilities. Estimated clonotype richness was generally larger for naive than for memory subsets.

Sequences were obtained from memory CD4+ T cells from PBMCs. The cell subset or site label on this specimen signifies: CD45RA-negative fraction. The TCR comes from a man younger than 35 in good health. Some clones in this sample may be carry-over from other donors' samples. The receptor chain draws on TRBV11-2 and TRBJ1-3; no confident D gene assignment can be made. The nucleotides read TGTGCCAGCTCTTGGACTCGCTCTGGAAACACCATATATTTT. It codes for CASSWTRSGNTIYF.